The clone carrying this T cell receptor (beta chain) was seen a handful of times. This record comes from a study of blood T cells in healthy people across ages. Across the study: Per two T cells, template switching captured roughly one barcoded beta molecule.

Primers used in a second PCR of roughly 7 to 12 cycles were a sample-barcoded 5' primer and a J-beta primer mix. Carrying 12 random nucleotides, a template-switch adaptor labeled each individual cDNA molecule. In TCRdb, the 5' RACE reads were re-called with MiXCR into one record per CDR3 protein. The sample lists more than 800,000 distinct CDR3 sequences, 29% occurring once. Isolation yielded PBMCs, at least 7 million per sample, in every case. The sequencing sample was made of blood. The sequence was obtained from an elderly woman in good health.

CDR3 in amino acids: CASRRRTGVTNTEAFF. In nucleotides, the CDR3 is TGTGCCAGCAGACGTCGGACAGGGGTGACGAACACTGAAGCTTTCTTT. The chain couples TRBV6-2 or TRBV6-3 to TRBJ1-1; 9 bases are shared with TRBD1. In germline, CDR1 is MNHEY, CDR2 SVGEGT. CDR3 length: 16 amino acids. The V and J ends lost 6 bases and 1 base, in that order; junction bases with no gene match: 9.